One sample yielded the 14 T cell receptor beta chains listed below, sequenced in a study of response to subunit inactivated influenza vaccine (dated by TCRdb to between 2018 and 2020). Libraries were prepared through RT-PCR. The sequencer was an Illumina HiSeq 2500. Clones were called with MiXCR by TCRdb after fastp trimmed the public reads at Q25, and only in-frame beta chains were retained. Duplicate CDR3 protein sequences are folded into a single record with the most common DNA and genes. This sample comprises 490,000 or so distinct CDR3 sequences, 6% to 9% of them detected only once. The ten largest clones capture roughly 13% of the sample. The source material was PBMCs from blood, sampled around 25 months after vaccination. The receptor set was obtained from a man in his fifties or sixties who received an inactivated influenza vaccine. Donor details come from another sample of the same person, matched by shared clones.

The chain links TRBV20-1 to TRBJ2-3, with D unclear. The CDR3 sequence is 16 residues long. V lost 0 bases, J lost 3 bases, and 16 bases lay in between. CDR1 is DFQATT, CDR2 SNEGSKA, per germline (reference sequence). CDR3 nucleotide sequence: TGCAGTGCTAGAGACTACCGGGTCCTAGGGACAGATACGCAGTATTTT. This encodes CSARDYRVLGTDTQYF.

This clonotype was seen many times. The chain couples TRBV29-1 to TRBJ2-3; D not resolved. The ends were cut back, 5 bases at V and 1 base at J, with 4 bases in the middle. The germline gives CDR1 SQVTM, CDR2 ANQGSEA. This CDR3 contains 11 residues. The DNA for the CDR3 is TGCAGCGTTTCTGGCACAGATACGCAGTATTTT. As protein: CSVSGTDTQYF.

This sequence joins TRBV5-5 and TRBJ2-3; 8 nucleotides match TRBD2. Germline CDR1 reads SGHKS; CDR2 reads YYEKEE (reference sequence). The CDR3 is made up of 17 amino acids. The V gene end was trimmed by 0 bases and the J gene end by 3 bases; junction bases not matched to a gene: 9. The CDR3 DNA reads as TGTGCCAGCAGCTTGGCGGCCAGCGGGAGTGGGACAGATACGCAGTATTTT. The encoded protein is CASSLAASGSGTDTQYF.

The chain joins TRBV30 to TRBJ2-1; 14 nucleotides line up with TRBD2. The germline V gene has CDR1 GTSNPN and CDR2 SVGIG (reference sequence). The V segment lost 7 bases and the J segment 8 bases; nucleotides outside the gene matches: 10. CDR3 size: 15 residues. CDR3: CALGTSGSLWYEQFF. CDR3 in DNA: TGTGCCTTAGGGACTAGCGGGAGTCTCTGGTATGAGCAGTTCTTC.

This clonotype was recorded at least ten times. The chain joins TRBV10-3 to TRBJ2-7; D unclear. The CDR3 covers 12 residues. The V end lost 6 bases, the J end lost 4 bases, and 10 bases lay between the germline ends. Looked up from germline, CDR1 is ENHRY and CDR2 is SYGVKD. For the CDR3, the DNA is TGTGCCATCAGCGACGTCTTTTACGAGCAGTACTTC. Translated: CAISDVFYEQYF.

The sample holds many counts of this clonotype. The J gene is TRBJ2-3, the V gene TRBV5-6; D ambiguous. V lost 4 bases and J lost 11, with 17 bases in between. Germline lookup yields CDR1 SGHDT and CDR2 YYEEEE. The CDR3 length is 13 residues. The CDR3 here is CASSPPQAAGQYF. In nucleotides, the CDR3 is TGTGCCAGCAGCCCCCCTCAGGCCGCTGGGCAGTATTTT.

The table lists this clonotype with many counts. This chain uses TRBV9 with TRBJ2-7; 11 bases map to TRBD2. The CDR3 is 15 amino acids. V was pared by 4 bases and J by 3 bases, with 6 bases of the junction left unmatched. Per germline, CDR1 SGDLS and CDR2 YYNGEE. The chain's CDR3 is CASSLTGTSGYEQYF. CDR3 in DNA: TGTGCCAGCAGCCTTACCGGGACTAGCGGCTACGAGCAGTACTTC.

This clonotype has a count of ten or more. This chain links TRBV14 with TRBJ1-6; tentative D call: TRBD1 (5 bases). Trimming shortened V by 0 bases and J by 6 bases, and 9 bases separated the two germline ends. The V gene's germline CDR1 is SGHDN and CDR2 FVKESK. CDR3 length: 15 residues. CDR3 protein: CASSQDGQRNSPLHF. CDR3 DNA sequence: TGTGCCAGCAGCCAAGATGGACAACGTAATTCACCCCTCCACTTT.

This chain joins TRBV24-1 and TRBJ2-1; TRBD2 matches at 14 bases. Germline V lookup: CDR1 KGHDR, CDR2 SFDVKD. This CDR3 spans 21 amino acids. J gave up 4 bases and V 3 bases, and 16 bases lay outside the gene matches. The CDR3: CATSDRWSLWGLAGEYNEQFF. The CDR3 DNA follows: TGTGCCACCAGTGATCGGTGGAGTTTATGGGGACTAGCGGGAGAGTACAATGAGCAGTTCTTC.

The genes are TRBV7-9 and TRBJ1-2; D gene uncertain. With 5 bases removed from V and 8 bases from J, the gap between germline ends came to 15 bases. The CDR3 length is 13 residues. Per germline, CDR1 SEHNR and CDR2 FQNEAQ (reference sequence). The CDR3 is CASSPRTRDGYTF. In DNA, the CDR3 is TGTGCCAGCAGCCCACGGACCCGAGACGGCTACACCTTC.

J is TRBJ2-7 and V is TRBV11-2, with D unresolved. Germline V lookup: CDR1 SGHAT, CDR2 FQNNGV. This CDR3 contains 16 residues. V was trimmed by 2 bases and J by 1 base, leaving 15 bases between them. As DNA, the CDR3 is TGTGCCAGCAGCTTACCGGCTGTGGTCCGATCCTACGAGCAGTACTTC. Amino acid sequence: CASSLPAVVRSYEQYF.

In this sample, this clonotype turned up many times. The chain couples TRBV20-1 to TRBJ2-3, with D perhaps TRBD1 (6 bases). Germline CDR1 reads DFQATT; CDR2 reads SNEGSKA (reference sequence). This CDR3 contains 15 residues. V lost 0 bases and J lost 3, with 13 bases in between. CDR3 sequence: CSARDRPQGTDTQYF. The CDR3 DNA reads as TGCAGTGCTAGAGATCGTCCCCAGGGGACAGATACGCAGTATTTT.

The gene calls are TRBV2 and TRBJ2-2; D not resolved. V was shortened by 4 bases and J by 7 bases, with 4 bases between the two germline ends. The CDR3 covers 11 residues. Looked up from germline, CDR1 is SNHLY and CDR2 is FYNNEI. CDR3 loop: CASSGGGELFF. The CDR3 region has the DNA TGTGCCAGCAGTGGAGGCGGGGAGCTGTTTTTT.

This clonotype was recorded many times. The chain employs TRBV20-1 and TRBJ2-5, with TRBD2 matching over 7 bases. The CDR3 is made up of 12 amino acids. The germline CDR1 and CDR2 sequences are DFQATT and SNEGSKA (reference sequence). Trimming cost V 4 bases and J 5 bases; bases outside gene matches: 4. The CDR3 nucleotides read TGCAGTGCTATCAGCGGGGTGGAGACCCAGTACTTC. Translated, it gives CSAISGVETQYF.